A selection of T cell receptor beta chains follows, all from one sample in a study of blood T cell repertoires in COVID-19. Using immunoSEQ multiplex PCR, the repertoire was profiled, and TCRdb retains in-frame clones only, with some absent. The sample consists of under 200,000 clones, 80% to 90% of them appearing once. Sequencing used peripheral blood. These receptors originate from a woman in her forties or fifties with COVID-19, enrolled during active disease. CDR3s include the opening cysteine and the closing phenylalanine or tryptophan. A D gene is named only where the DNA matches it firmly. Size is omitted from some rows. Given values are once, few, many or a class for expanded clones.

V gene: TRBV9; J gene: TRBJ1-6; clone size: -; D gene: -; CDR3 protein: CASSVTGTANNSPLHF; CDR3 DNA: TGTGCCAGCAGCGTAACCGGAACAGCAAATAATTCACCCCTCCACTTT
V gene: TRBV7-6; J gene: TRBJ1-1; clone size: -; D gene: -; CDR3 protein: CASSLEAVVSGNTEAFF; CDR3 DNA: TGTGCCAGCAGCTTAGAGGCCGTGGTGAGCGGGAACACTGAAGCTTTCTTT
V gene: TRBV3-1/TRBV3-2; J gene: TRBJ1-5; clone size: -; D gene: -; CDR3 protein: CASSASFLNQPQHF; CDR3 DNA: TGTGCCAGCAGCGCTAGCTTCCTCAATCAGCCCCAGCATTTT
V gene: TRBV5-8; J gene: TRBJ1-6; clone size: -; D gene: -; CDR3 protein: CASSLAVTVNSPLHF; CDR3 DNA: TGTGCCAGCAGCTTGGCGGTGACAGTTAATTCACCCCTCCACTTT
V gene: TRBV7-9; J gene: TRBJ2-7; clone size: few; D gene: -; CDR3 protein: CASEAESYEQYF; CDR3 DNA: TGTGCCAGCGAAGCGGAAAGCTACGAGCAGTACTTC
V gene: TRBV19; J gene: TRBJ2-5; clone size: -; D gene: TRBD2; CDR3 protein: CASSLRGGAQETQYF; CDR3 DNA: TGTGCCAGTAGTCTCCGCGGGGGGGCTCAAGAGACCCAGTACTTC
V gene: TRBV29-1; J gene: TRBJ2-7; clone size: -; D gene: TRBD2; CDR3 protein: CSVGAGGGEQYF; CDR3 DNA: TGCAGCGTTGGAGCGGGGGGAGGCGAGCAGTACTTC
V gene: TRBV4-2; J gene: TRBJ1-1; clone size: -; D gene: -; CDR3 protein: CASSQEVGDRGTEAFF; CDR3 DNA: TGTGCCAGCAGCCAAGAAGTAGGGGATAGGGGCACTGAAGCTTTCTTT
V gene: TRBV7-2; J gene: TRBJ2-2; clone size: -; D gene: TRBD2; CDR3 protein: CASSLGLAGNTGELFF; CDR3 DNA: TGTGCCAGCAGCTTAGGACTAGCGGGCAACACCGGGGAGCTGTTTTTT
V gene: TRBV29-1; J gene: TRBJ2-7; clone size: -; D gene: TRBD2; CDR3 protein: CSVETRAGGREQYF; CDR3 DNA: TGCAGCGTTGAGACACGAGCGGGGGGGCGAGAGCAGTACTTC
V gene: TRBV18; J gene: TRBJ1-2; clone size: -; D gene: -; CDR3 protein: CASSPDSGRALYGYTF; CDR3 DNA: TGTGCCAGCTCCCCAGATAGCGGGAGGGCGCTTTATGGCTACACCTTC
V gene: TRBV4-1; J gene: TRBJ1-1; clone size: -; D gene: TRBD1; CDR3 protein: CASSQARGVNTEAFF; CDR3 DNA: TGCGCCAGCAGCCAAGCCAGGGGGGTGAACACTGAAGCTTTCTTT
V gene: TRBV2; J gene: TRBJ2-7; clone size: -; D gene: -; CDR3 protein: CASRWTEGYEQYF; CDR3 DNA: TGTGCCAGCAGGTGGACAGAAGGGTACGAGCAGTACTTC
V gene: TRBV2; J gene: TRBJ1-1; clone size: -; D gene: -; CDR3 protein: CASRTGSRNTEAFF; CDR3 DNA: TGTGCCAGCAGGACGGGGTCTAGGAACACTGAAGCTTTCTTT
V gene: TRBV19; J gene: TRBJ1-2; clone size: -; D gene: TRBD1; CDR3 protein: CASSPGQGHYGYTF; CDR3 DNA: TGTGCCAGTAGTCCGGGACAGGGACACTATGGCTACACCTTC
V gene: TRBV7-2; J gene: TRBJ1-1; clone size: once; D gene: TRBD1; CDR3 protein: CASSLRDRGMNEAFF; CDR3 DNA: TGTGCCAGCAGCTTACGGGACAGGGGGATGAATGAAGCTTTCTTT
V gene: TRBV5-8; J gene: TRBJ1-2; clone size: -; D gene: -; CDR3 protein: CASSSGQTYGYTF; CDR3 DNA: TGTGCCAGCAGCTCCGGACAAACCTATGGCTACACCTTC
V gene: TRBV5-1; J gene: TRBJ2-1; clone size: -; D gene: TRBD2; CDR3 protein: CASSLAAGGYNEQFF; CDR3 DNA: TGCGCCAGCAGCTTGGCTGCGGGGGGTTACAATGAGCAGTTCTTC
V gene: TRBV28; J gene: TRBJ1-4; clone size: -; D gene: TRBD1; CDR3 protein: CASSLTGEDEKLFF; CDR3 DNA: TGTGCCAGCAGTTTGACAGGGGAGGATGAAAAACTGTTTTTT
V gene: TRBV5-1; J gene: TRBJ1-5; clone size: few; D gene: -; CDR3 protein: CASSFGDRGNQPQHF; CDR3 DNA: TGCGCCAGCAGCTTTGGGGATCGGGGAAATCAGCCCCAGCATTTT
V gene: TRBV5-4; J gene: TRBJ1-4; clone size: -; D gene: -; CDR3 protein: CASRPGGPNEKLFF; CDR3 DNA: TGTGCCAGCAGGCCGGGGGGGCCTAATGAAAAACTGTTTTTT
V gene: TRBV2; J gene: TRBJ2-7; clone size: -; D gene: TRBD2; CDR3 protein: CASSEKGLAGQLSYEQYF; CDR3 DNA: TGTGCCAGCAGTGAAAAGGGACTAGCGGGGCAACTCTCCTACGAGCAGTACTTC
V gene: TRBV9; J gene: TRBJ1-1; clone size: -; D gene: TRBD1; CDR3 protein: CASSPQEQWVRQGANTEAFF; CDR3 DNA: TGTGCCAGCAGCCCTCAAGAGCAGTGGGTCCGACAGGGGGCGAACACTGAAGCTTTCTTT
V gene: TRBV5-4; J gene: TRBJ2-5; clone size: -; D gene: TRBD1; CDR3 protein: CASTLGGGTGRQETQYF; CDR3 DNA: TGTGCCAGCACCCTTGGTGGGGGGACAGGACGCCAAGAGACCCAGTACTTC
V gene: TRBV5-1; J gene: TRBJ2-1; clone size: -; D gene: -; CDR3 protein: CASSLGQGRDNEQFF; CDR3 DNA: TGCGCCAGCAGCTTGGGACAGGGGAGGGACAATGAGCAGTTCTTC
V gene: TRBV6-5; J gene: TRBJ2-3; clone size: -; D gene: -; CDR3 protein: CASSRILDSTDTQYF; CDR3 DNA: TGTGCCAGCAGCCGTATTCTTGACTCGACAGATACGCAGTATTTT
V gene: TRBV2; J gene: TRBJ2-1; clone size: -; D gene: TRBD2; CDR3 protein: CASSGIGGGQGSSYNEQFF; CDR3 DNA: TGTGCCAGCAGTGGCATCGGCGGGGGGCAAGGCAGCTCCTACAATGAGCAGTTCTTC
V gene: TRBV9; J gene: TRBJ2-3; clone size: few; D gene: -; CDR3 protein: CASSVGRGAGDTQYF; CDR3 DNA: TGTGCCAGCAGCGTTGGCCGGGGGGCGGGGGATACGCAGTATTTT
V gene: TRBV5-1; J gene: TRBJ1-4; clone size: -; D gene: TRBD1; CDR3 protein: CASSFGTANEKLFF; CDR3 DNA: TGCGCCAGCAGCTTCGGGACAGCTAATGAAAAACTGTTTTTT
V gene: TRBV21-1; J gene: TRBJ1-5; clone size: -; D gene: -; CDR3 protein: CASSKRGPGESNQPQHF; CDR3 DNA: TGTGCCAGCAGCAAAAGGGGGCCGGGGGAGAGCAATCAGCCCCAGCATTTT
V gene: TRBV7-9; J gene: TRBJ2-1; clone size: -; D gene: -; CDR3 protein: CASSLSQAGEQFF; CDR3 DNA: TGTGCCAGCAGCCTCTCTCAGGCGGGGGAGCAGTTCTTC
V gene: TRBV6-2/TRBV6-3; J gene: TRBJ1-1; clone size: -; D gene: TRBD1; CDR3 protein: CASSHSQGAMEAFF; CDR3 DNA: TGTGCCAGCAGTCACAGTCAGGGGGCGATGGAAGCTTTCTTT
V gene: TRBV3-1/TRBV3-2; J gene: TRBJ2-3; clone size: -; D gene: TRBD2; CDR3 protein: CASSRTAGGPELADTQYF; CDR3 DNA: TGTGCCAGCAGCCGGACGGCGGGGGGGCCTGAGTTAGCAGATACGCAGTATTTT
V gene: TRBV27; J gene: TRBJ1-2; clone size: -; D gene: TRBD1; CDR3 protein: CASSTSGGASYGYTF; CDR3 DNA: TGTGCCAGCAGTACATCAGGGGGCGCGAGCTATGGCTACACCTTC
V gene: TRBV4-1; J gene: TRBJ1-1; clone size: -; D gene: -; CDR3 protein: CASSQEGGGVEAFF; CDR3 DNA: TGCGCCAGCAGCCAAGAAGGAGGGGGGGTTGAAGCTTTCTTT
V gene: TRBV27; J gene: TRBJ2-3; clone size: -; D gene: -; CDR3 protein: CACGIDTQYF; CDR3 DNA: TGTGCCTGCGGGATCGATACGCAGTATTTT
V gene: TRBV7-3; J gene: TRBJ2-2; clone size: -; D gene: -; CDR3 protein: CASSPHEGTGELFF; CDR3 DNA: TGTGCCAGCAGCCCCCATGAGGGTACCGGGGAGCTGTTTTTT
V gene: TRBV12-2; J gene: TRBJ2-7; clone size: -; D gene: -; CDR3 protein: CASRPSGNYEQYF; CDR3 DNA: TGTGCAAGTCGCCCGAGCGGGAACTACGAGCAGTACTTC
V gene: TRBV6-5; J gene: TRBJ1-1; clone size: -; D gene: -; CDR3 protein: CASMATMNTEAFF; CDR3 DNA: TGTGCCAGCATGGCAACCATGAACACTGAAGCTTTCTTT
V gene: TRBV13; J gene: TRBJ2-7; clone size: few; D gene: TRBD1; CDR3 protein: CASSLGPGTGGYEQYF; CDR3 DNA: TGTGCCAGCAGCTTAGGTCCCGGGACAGGGGGCTACGAGCAGTACTTC
V gene: TRBV6-5; J gene: TRBJ2-5; clone size: -; D gene: TRBD2; CDR3 protein: CASSYEAGGPQETQYF; CDR3 DNA: TGTGCCAGCAGTTATGAAGCGGGGGGACCCCAGGAGACCCAGTACTTC
V gene: TRBV7-2; J gene: TRBJ1-3; clone size: once; D gene: -; CDR3 protein: CASTTGGGNTIYF; CDR3 DNA: TGTGCCAGCACCACGGGGGGGGGAAACACCATATATTTT
V gene: TRBV5-4; J gene: TRBJ2-3; clone size: -; D gene: TRBD1; CDR3 protein: CASSLSRGSTDTQYF; CDR3 DNA: TGTGCCAGCAGCTTAAGCAGGGGGAGCACAGATACGCAGTATTTT
V gene: TRBV3-1/TRBV3-2; J gene: TRBJ2-3; clone size: -; D gene: TRBD2; CDR3 protein: CASSRTSGGLDTQYF; CDR3 DNA: TGTGCCAGCAGCCGGACTAGCGGGGGGTTGGATACGCAGTATTTT
V gene: TRBV7-2; J gene: TRBJ1-6; clone size: once; D gene: -; CDR3 protein: CASSLDSSYNSPLHF; CDR3 DNA: TGTGCCAGCAGCTTAGACAGCTCCTATAATTCACCCCTCCACTTT
V gene: TRBV9; J gene: TRBJ2-7; clone size: -; D gene: -; CDR3 protein: CASSPEEGVLSYEQYF; CDR3 DNA: TGTGCCAGCAGCCCGGAAGAGGGGGTACTCTCCTACGAGCAGTACTTC
V gene: TRBV7-2; J gene: TRBJ1-6; clone size: -; D gene: TRBD1; CDR3 protein: CASSLRGQDNSPLHF; CDR3 DNA: TGTGCCAGCAGCTTGAGAGGACAGGATAATTCACCCCTCCACTTT
V gene: TRBV3-1/TRBV3-2; J gene: TRBJ2-5; clone size: -; D gene: -; CDR3 protein: CASSQGRGETQYF; CDR3 DNA: TGTGCCAGCAGCCAAGGGAGGGGTGAGACCCAGTACTTC
V gene: TRBV25-1; J gene: TRBJ1-3; clone size: -; D gene: -; CDR3 protein: CASSESGSGNTIYF; CDR3 DNA: TGTGCCAGCAGTGAATCGGGCTCTGGAAACACCATATATTTT
V gene: TRBV6-2/TRBV6-3; J gene: TRBJ2-7; clone size: -; D gene: TRBD2; CDR3 protein: CASSSGTSGYYEQYF; CDR3 DNA: TGTGCCAGCAGTTCGGGGACTAGCGGATACTACGAGCAGTACTTC
V gene: TRBV19; J gene: TRBJ1-2; clone size: -; D gene: TRBD1; CDR3 protein: CASSPPDRGPGYTF; CDR3 DNA: TGTGCCAGTAGTCCTCCGGACAGGGGTCCTGGCTACACCTTC
V gene: TRBV11-2; J gene: TRBJ1-1; clone size: -; D gene: TRBD1; CDR3 protein: CASSLPGQGYTEAFF; CDR3 DNA: TGTGCCAGCAGCTTACCGGGACAGGGATACACTGAAGCTTTCTTT
V gene: TRBV5-1; J gene: TRBJ2-3; clone size: -; D gene: -; CDR3 protein: CASSSLLSSDTQYF; CDR3 DNA: TGCGCCAGCAGTTCCCTACTTTCCTCCGATACGCAGTATTTT
V gene: TRBV4-2; J gene: TRBJ2-1; clone size: -; D gene: -; CDR3 protein: CASSPDLSNEQFF; CDR3 DNA: TGTGCCAGCAGCCCGGACTTGAGTAATGAGCAGTTCTTC
V gene: TRBV11-1; J gene: TRBJ1-6; clone size: -; D gene: -; CDR3 protein: CASSGSSTHYNSPLHF; CDR3 DNA: TGTGCCAGCAGCGGTTCATCGACACATTATAATTCACCCCTCCACTTT